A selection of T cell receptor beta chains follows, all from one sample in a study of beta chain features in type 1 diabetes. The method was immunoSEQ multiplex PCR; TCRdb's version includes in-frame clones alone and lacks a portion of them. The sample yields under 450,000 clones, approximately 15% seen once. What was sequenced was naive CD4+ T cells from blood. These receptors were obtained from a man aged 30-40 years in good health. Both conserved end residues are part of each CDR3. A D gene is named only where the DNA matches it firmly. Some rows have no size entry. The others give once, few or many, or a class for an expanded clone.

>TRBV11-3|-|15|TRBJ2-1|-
TGTGCCAGCAGCTTAAGACAAAGCTCCTACAATGAGCAGTTCTTC
CASSLRQSSYNEQFF
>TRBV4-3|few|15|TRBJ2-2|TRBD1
TGCGCCAGCAGCCAAGGGGACAGGGACACCGGGGAGCTGTTTTTT
CASSQGDRDTGELFF
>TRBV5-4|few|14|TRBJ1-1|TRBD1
TGTGCCAGCAGCGCGACAGGGGGTGGCCCTGAAGCTTTCTTT
CASSATGGGPEAFF
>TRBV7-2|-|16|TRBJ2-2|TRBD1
TGTGCCAGCAGCAAAGGGACAGGGGTAAACACCGGGGAGCTGTTTTTT
CASSKGTGVNTGELFF
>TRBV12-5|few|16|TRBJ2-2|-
TGTGCTAGTGGTTTGGTACTCGGTACGAACACCGGGGAGCTGTTTTTT
CASGLVLGTNTGELFF
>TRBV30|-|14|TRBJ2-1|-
TGTGCCTGGAAACGGGGGCAAAGGGGGGATGAGCAGTTCTTC
CAWKRGQRGDEQFF
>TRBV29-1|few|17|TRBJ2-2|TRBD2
TGCAGCGCAGGGCCCTTACTAGCGGGGGTGAACACCGGGGAGCTGTTTTTT
CSAGPLLAGVNTGELFF
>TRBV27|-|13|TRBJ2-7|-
TGTGCCAGCAGTTTTAATCCGGGACTCGAGCAGTACTTC
CASSFNPGLEQYF
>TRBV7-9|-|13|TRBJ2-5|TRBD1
TGTGCCAGCAACACAGGGGGTAGGGAGACCCAGTACTTC
CASNTGGRETQYF
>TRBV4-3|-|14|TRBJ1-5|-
TGCGCCAGCAGCCAAGATGACGGCTATCAGCCCCAGCATTTT
CASSQDDGYQPQHF
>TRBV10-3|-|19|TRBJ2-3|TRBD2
TGTGCCATCAGCAACGGACTAGCGGGAGGCGTTACTAGCACAGATACGCAGTATTTT
CAISNGLAGGVTSTDTQYF
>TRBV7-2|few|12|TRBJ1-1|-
TGTGCCAGCAGCTTAGAGGTAGGCGTCGCTTTCTTT
CASSLEVGVAFF
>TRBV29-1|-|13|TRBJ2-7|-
TGCAGCGTCCTTGGGATGCCCGGCTACGAGCAGTACTTC
CSVLGMPGYEQYF
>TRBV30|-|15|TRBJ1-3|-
TGTGCCTGGAGACCGTACAGGAGCTCTGGAAACACCATATATTTT
CAWRPYRSSGNTIYF
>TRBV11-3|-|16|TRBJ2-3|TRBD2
TGTGCCAGCAGCACGTACCAGCGGGAGGGCCGGGATACGCAGTATTTT
CASSTYQREGRDTQYF
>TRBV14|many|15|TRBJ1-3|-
TGTGCCAGCAGCCAAGCGCTATTCTCTGGAAACACCATATATTTT
CASSQALFSGNTIYF
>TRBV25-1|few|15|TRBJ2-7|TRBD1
TGTGCCAGCAGTGAGGGACAGGGGGGAACCTACGAGCAGTACTTC
CASSEGQGGTYEQYF
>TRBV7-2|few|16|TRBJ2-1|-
TGTGCCAGCAGCCCACATGGGGGGCGCCCCTACAATGAGCAGTTCTTC
CASSPHGGRPYNEQFF
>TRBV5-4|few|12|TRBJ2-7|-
TGTGCCAGCAGCTTGAAAGACTACGAGCAGTACTTC
CASSLKDYEQYF
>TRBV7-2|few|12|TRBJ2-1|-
TGTGCCAGCAGCTTGGGGCGTGGGGAGCAGTTCTTC
CASSLGRGEQFF
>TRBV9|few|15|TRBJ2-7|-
TGTGCCAGCAGCGTAGAATCGGGAAGCTCCTACGAGCAGTACTTC
CASSVESGSSYEQYF
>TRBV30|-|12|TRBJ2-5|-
TGTGCCTTAAGAGTTATCCTGGAGACCCAGTACTTC
CALRVILETQYF
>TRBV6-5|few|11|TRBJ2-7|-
TGTGCCAGCAGACAGGGATACGAGCAGTACTTC
CASRQGYEQYF
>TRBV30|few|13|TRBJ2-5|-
TGTGCCTGGAGTCGCTCTCGAGAAGAGACCCAGTACTTC
CAWSRSREETQYF
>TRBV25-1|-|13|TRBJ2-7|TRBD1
TGTGCCAGTGGGACAGCGTCCTTCCTAGAGCAGTACTTC
CASGTASFLEQYF
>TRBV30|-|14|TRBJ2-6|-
TGTGCCTGGAGTGGGGGGTCTGGGGCCAACGTCCTGACTTTC
CAWSGGSGANVLTF
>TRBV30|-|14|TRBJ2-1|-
TGTGCCTGGAGTCCTTGGACCTCGGGTTATGAGCAGTTCTTC
CAWSPWTSGYEQFF
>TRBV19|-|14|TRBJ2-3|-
TGTGCCAGTAGTATTCAGGGTTTCACAGATACGCAGTATTTT
CASSIQGFTDTQYF
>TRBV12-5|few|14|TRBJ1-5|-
TGTGCTAGTGAAATGGGGCATGGCAATCAGCCCCAGCATTTT
CASEMGHGNQPQHF
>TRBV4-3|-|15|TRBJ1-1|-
TGCGCCAGCAGCCAAGATTTCCCCAGTCGCACTGAAGCTTTCTTT
CASSQDFPSRTEAFF
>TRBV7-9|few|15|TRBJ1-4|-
TGTGCCAGCAGCTTAGGCCCCAGGGGAGTTGAAAAACTGTTTTTT
CASSLGPRGVEKLFF
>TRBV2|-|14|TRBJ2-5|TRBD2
TGTGCCAGCAGTGGACTAGCGGGAATCGAGACCCAGTACTTC
CASSGLAGIETQYF
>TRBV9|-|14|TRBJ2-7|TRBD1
TGTGCCAGCAGCGTAGGGGACAGCGAATACGAGCAGTACTTC
CASSVGDSEYEQYF
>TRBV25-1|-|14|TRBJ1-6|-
TGTGCCAGCAAGGGAAGCTCCTATAATTCACCCCTCCACTTT
CASKGSSYNSPLHF
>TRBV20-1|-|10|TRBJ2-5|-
TGCAGTGCTAGTCAAGAGACCCAGTACTTC
CSASQETQYF
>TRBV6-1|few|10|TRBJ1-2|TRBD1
TGTGCCAGAGAGGACAGGGGCTACACCTTC
CAREDRGYTF
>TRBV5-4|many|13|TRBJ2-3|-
TGTGCCAGCAGCATGGAGAACACAGATACGCAGTATTTT
CASSMENTDTQYF